This T cell receptor beta chain was profiled in a study of blood T cell repertoires in COVID-19. Overall study context: COVID-19 samples collected from the United States, Italy and Spain covered acute and convalescent phases.

In the authors' methods: Reference gene primer amplification gave nucleated cell count estimates. Here immunoSEQ multiplex PCR was the method, and the copy in TCRdb shows in-frame clones only, minus some. V and J calls and clone size are those listed in that table; D and trimming were worked out from the DNA. The sample carries 250,000 to 350,000 clones, 88% recorded once. The V gene's germline CDR1 is SGHRS and CDR2 YFSETQ. Trimming at V came to 2 bases and at J to 6 bases, leaving 9 bases not matched to a gene. The CDR3 is 16 residues long. This clonotype was obtained from a woman aged 45-59 years with active or convalescent COVID-19. The sequenced material came from peripheral blood. The J gene is TRBJ2-1, the V gene TRBV5-1; 9 nucleotides match TRBD2. CDR3 in amino acids: CASSLRSGRTGNEQFF. The CDR3 DNA sequence: TGCGCCAGCAGCTTACGAAGCGGGAGGACCGGCAATGAGCAGTTCTTC.